This T cell receptor (beta chain) stems from a study of OX40 agonist ivuxolimab in advanced cancers. Broader study findings: Low levels of normalized T-cell clonal expansion also appeared in some nonresponders.

With regard to this clone: The antigen remains unidentified.

Clones were sequenced by immunoSEQ multiplex PCR, and TCRdb holds only the in-frame ones, with some missing. The data hold 75,000 to 100,000 clones, with under 85% observed a single time. The clonotype was recovered from an adult with an advanced solid tumor such as melanoma, head and neck, liver or kidney cancer. Sequenced here: CD4+ or CD8+ T cells sorted from blood, sampled in a trial of the OX40 agonist ivuxolimab.

The CDR3 region is CAISEGTGTHEQYF. The CDR3 coding sequence is TGTGCCATCAGTGAGGGGACAGGGACCCACGAGCAGTACTTC. The gene calls are TRBV10-3 and TRBJ2-7; 9 bases align to TRBD1. The ends lost 2 bases at V and 5 bases at J; junction bases unmatched: 4. CDR1 ENHRY and CDR2 SYGVKD come from the germline V gene. This CDR3 has 14 amino acids.